The sequence of this TCR beta chain was determined in a study of Ad26.COV2.S vaccination and SARS-CoV-2 variants. Overall study findings and caveats: Reported findings describe substantial breadth in spike-specific CD8+ and CD4+ T cell responses following vaccination. It is possible that the TCR breadth and depth analyses underestimated the total T cell responses.

As regards this clone: The antigen remains unidentified.

Treatment of the sample: 15 to 20 received Ad26.COV2.S at low or high dose, single or two shots; about five received placebo; per-sample allocation not given. Samples were taken on day 63 after the first vaccine or placebo injection. CDR3 length: 14 residues. Trimming shortened V by 7 bases and J by 0 bases, and 12 bases separated the two germline ends. Looked up from germline, CDR1 is SEHNR and CDR2 is FQNEAQ (reference sequence). The method was immunoSEQ multiplex PCR; TCRdb's version includes in-frame clones alone and lacks a portion of them. The sample yields roughly 700,000 clones, roughly 90% seen once.

The genes are TRBV7-9 and TRBJ1-1; D is possibly TRBD1 (5 bases). This specimen consisted of peripheral blood, obtained in a trial of Ad26.COV2.S vaccine versus placebo. The receptor's source is a person between 18 and 65 years old who received the Ad26.COV2.S COVID-19 vaccine or a placebo. The CDR3 protein is CASTGGTVNTEAFF. CDR3 coding DNA: TGTGCCAGCACTGGCGGGACGGTGAACACTGAAGCTTTCTTT.